These 20 T cell receptor beta chains share one sample of origin, sequenced in a study of vaccination effects on CD4 cells after COVID-19. The protocol was immunoSEQ multiplex PCR, while the TCRdb copy is restricted to in-frame clones and leaves out a portion. The data hold roughly 20,000 clones, with 70% observed a single time. Viral peptide pools were used in the ViraFEST assay to expand antigen-specific CD4+ T cells, and sequencing came afterward. Having been cultured for less than 12 days, the cells underwent CD4+ T cell isolation. Which antigens these TCRs recognize remains unknown. The sample here was CD4+ T cells from PBMCs cultured with HCoV-229E spike peptides, taken before COVID-19 vaccination. The receptor set was obtained from a human donor who received a COVID-19 vaccine.

The rearrangement joins TRBV10-1 to TRBJ1-2, with D hard to call. The V end was cut by 4 bases, the J end by 3 bases, with 6 bases between. This CDR3 contains 12 residues. CDR1 is WNHNN, CDR2 SYGVQD, per germline (reference sequence). For the CDR3, the DNA is TGCGCCAGCAGTGCGGCAGACTATGGCTACACCTTC. Translating gives CASSAADYGYTF.

The chain is built from TRBV24-1 and TRBJ1-1; 10 nucleotides agree with TRBD1. The CDR3 extends over 16 amino acids. Germline lookup yields CDR1 KGHDR and CDR2 SFDVKD. Trimming cost V 8 bases and J 4 bases; bases outside gene matches: 12. In DNA, the CDR3 is TGTGCCACCACCCGACAGGGGGCGGGTCGGGGCACTGAAGCTTTCTTT. Translating it yields CATTRQGAGRGTEAFF.

Only a few counts were recorded for this clone. This chain links TRBV5-5 with TRBJ1-5; the D is unclear. This CDR3 has 14 amino acids. CDR1 is SGHKS and CDR2 is YYEKEE in the germline V gene (reference sequence). With 0 bases removed from V and 3 bases from J, the gap between germline ends came to 7 bases. The CDR3 DNA is TGTGCCAGCAGCTTGGGGACCTACAATCAGCCCCAGCATTTT. Amino acid sequence: CASSLGTYNQPQHF. Variable domain in full (rest from reference TRBV5-5 and TRBJ1-5): DAGVTQSPTHLIKTRGQQVTLRCSPISGHKSVSWYQQVLGQGPQFIFQYYEKEERGRGNFPDRFSARQFPNYSSELNVNALLLGDSALYLCASSLGTYNQPQHFGDGTRLSIL.

The V and J genes are TRBV11-2 and TRBJ2-2; TRBD2 is a possible D gene (6 bases). Trimming took 5 bases from V and 4 from J, leaving 14 bases between them. The V gene's germline CDR1 is SGHAT and CDR2 FQNNGV. The CDR3 consists of 15 residues. The CDR3: CASSILGGRTGELFF. The CDR3 DNA reads as TGTGCCAGCAGCATACTGGGGGGTCGCACCGGGGAGCTGTTTTTT. Using reference TRBV11-2 and TRBJ2-2 for the parts outside the CDR3, the full variable domain is EAGVAQSPRYKIIEKRQSVAFWCNPISGHATLYWYQQILGQGPKLLIQFQNNGVVDDSQLPKDRFSAERLKGVDSTLKIQPAKLEDSAVYLCASSILGGRTGELFFGEGSRLTVL.

J is TRBJ2-2 and V is TRBV3-1 (or the pseudogene TRBV3-2); no clear D. This CDR3 has 13 amino acids. The germline gives CDR1 LGHDT, CDR2 YNNKEL (reference sequence). Trimming cost V 3 bases and J 2 bases, with 4 bases left between them. The CDR3 protein is CASSHLNTGELFF. As DNA, the CDR3 is TGTGCCAGCAGCCACCTCAACACCGGGGAGCTGTTTTTT.

V usage is TRBV7-2 and J usage is TRBJ1-1, with TRBD1 matching over 10 bases. This CDR3 spans 17 amino acids. Germline loops: CDR1 SGHTA, CDR2 FQGNSA. With 4 bases clipped from V and 1 base from J, the junction kept 9 bases outside the gene matches. CDR3 protein: CASSSGTGAIGNTEAFF. The CDR3 nucleotides are TGTGCCAGCAGCTCAGGGACAGGGGCGATTGGGAACACTGAAGCTTTCTTT.

This chain links TRBV6-1 with TRBJ2-1, with D possibly being TRBD1 (5 bases). The germline CDR1 and CDR2 sequences are MNHNS and SASEGT. V shed 3 bases and J shed 2 bases, with 11 bases lying between them. This CDR3 is built from 15 residues. In DNA form, the CDR3 reads TGTGCCAGCAGTGAGGTTTCAGGGACCTACAATGAGCAGTTCTTC. Protein: CASSEVSGTYNEQFF.

This clone has more than one count but fewer than ten. The chain is built from TRBV3-1 (or the pseudogene TRBV3-2) and TRBJ2-3, with 9 bases aligning to TRBD2. The V gene's germline CDR1 is LGHDT and CDR2 YNNKEL (reference sequence). The CDR3 length is 15 residues. Unmatched junction bases numbered 3, after V lost 3 bases and J lost 2 bases. CDR3 loop: CASSQVAGVTDTQYF. CDR3 DNA sequence: TGTGCCAGCAGCCAGGTAGCGGGGGTCACAGATACGCAGTATTTT.

This clone was picked up one time. This rearrangement joins TRBV6-5 to TRBJ1-5; TRBD1 might be the D (6 bases). This CDR3 has 15 amino acids. The germline gives CDR1 MNHEY, CDR2 SVGAGI. V shed 5 bases and J shed 4 bases, with 15 bases lying between them. CDR3 DNA: TGTGCCAGCAGTCTGGTAAGGCAGGGGAATCAGCCCCAGCATTTT. This encodes CASSLVRQGNQPQHF.

This clone appeared a few times. The chain is built from TRBV6-6 and TRBJ1-2; 7 bases line up with TRBD1. This CDR3 has 16 residues. With 5 bases clipped from V and 4 bases from J, the junction kept 13 bases outside the gene matches. Germline assignment: CDR1 MNHNY and CDR2 SVGAGI (reference sequence). The CDR3 protein is CASSLLIAQGGYGYTF. In DNA, the CDR3 is TGTGCCAGCAGTCTCCTCATTGCCCAGGGGGGCTATGGCTACACCTTC.

The genes are TRBV27 and TRBJ1-5; weak D call: TRBD1 (5 bases). Trimming stripped 4 bases from V and 11 bases from J, with 15 bases between. The CDR3 runs to 13 residues. CDR1 is MNHEY, CDR2 SMNVEV, per germline (reference sequence). The CDR3 region is CASSYGHGGSQHF. CDR3 in DNA: TGTGCCAGCAGTTATGGACATGGCGGGTCCCAGCATTTT.

The genes are TRBV6-7 and TRBJ2-7; 15 nucleotides align to TRBD2. Being an ORF, TRBV6-7 has a function that is uncertain. The trim removed 6 bases at V and 3 bases at J, leaving 12 bases unmatched. The CDR3 extends over 18 amino acids. The CDR3 region has the DNA TGTGCCAGCAGGACAGGGACTAGCGGGGGGTCCAACCTCTACGAGCAGTACTTC. It specifies CASRTGTSGGSNLYEQYF.

The genes are TRBV19 and TRBJ1-1, with a weak D call TRBD1 (6 bases). With 5 bases removed from V and 1 base from J, the gap between germline ends came to 11 bases. CDR3 size: 14 residues. Germline V gene data show CDR1 as LNHDA and CDR2 as SQIVND (reference sequence). The CDR3 sequence is CASSHRVKNTEAFF. Here the CDR3 DNA reads TGTGCCAGTAGTCACAGGGTAAAGAACACTGAAGCTTTCTTT.

V gene TRBV12-3 or TRBV12-4 combines with J gene TRBJ2-1; 11 bases match TRBD1. With 6 bases clipped from V and 6 bases from J, the junction kept 1 base outside the gene matches. The CDR3 is made up of 13 amino acids. Here the CDR3 reads CASSGTGGNEQFF. The CDR3 coding sequence is TGTGCCAGCAGCGGGACAGGGGGCAATGAGCAGTTCTTC.

The chain carries TRBV30 and TRBJ1-4; D perhaps matches TRBD1 (6 bases). The CDR3 runs 14 residues. V lost 4 bases, J lost 4 bases, and 13 bases lay in between. Germline V gene data show CDR1 as GTSNPN and CDR2 as SVGIG (reference sequence). The CDR3 nucleotides read TGTGCCTGGACGAACAGGGTAGATAATGAAAAACTGTTTTTT. It yields the protein CAWTNRVDNEKLFF.

V gene TRBV7-2 combines with J gene TRBJ2-3; D is perhaps TRBD1 (5 bases). The germline V gene has CDR1 SGHTA and CDR2 FQGNSA. V lost 5 bases to trimming and J lost 0 bases, with 12 bases between them. The CDR3 totals 15 residues. The CDR3: CASSASGPSTDTQYF. CDR3 DNA: TGTGCCAGCAGCGCGTCAGGGCCGAGCACAGATACGCAGTATTTT. The full variable domain, with the rest looked up from reference TRBV7-2 and TRBJ2-3, is GAGVSQSPSNKVTEKGKDVELRCDPISGHTALYWYRQSLGQGLEFLIYFQGNSAPDKSGLPSDRFSAERTGGSVSTLTIQRTQQEDSAVYLCASSASGPSTDTQYFGPGTRLTVL.

This sequence joins TRBV7-6 and TRBJ2-1; TRBD2 matches 8 bases. Trimming removed 1 base from V and 12 bases from J; junction bases left unmatched: 11. The CDR3 spans 15 residues. Germline CDR1 and CDR2: SGHVS and FNYEAQ. The CDR3 here is CASSLGGGVRGGQFF. CDR3 DNA: TGTGCCAGCAGCTTAGGAGGCGGGGTCCGGGGGGGGCAGTTCTTC.

The V and J genes are TRBV7-8 and TRBJ2-7, with D perhaps matching TRBD2 (7 bases). Germline CDR1 is SGHVS and CDR2 is FQNEAQ. Trimming cost V 0 bases and J 3 bases, with 12 bases left between them. The CDR3 totals 15 residues. CDR3 nucleotide sequence: TGTGCCAGCAGCTTAGCGTGGGGGGGCCTCTACGAGCAGTACTTC. Its protein is CASSLAWGGLYEQYF.

The genes are TRBV19 and TRBJ2-7, with 9 bases lining up with TRBD2. The CDR3 has 13 amino acids. Per germline, CDR1 LNHDA and CDR2 SQIVND (reference sequence). The ends lost 6 bases at V and 2 bases at J; junction bases unmatched: 2. The CDR3 nucleotides read TGTGCCAGTAGGACTAGCGGCACCTACGAGCAGTACTTC. Translated: CASRTSGTYEQYF. Based on the CDR3 plus reference TRBV19 and TRBJ2-7, the full variable domain is DGGITQSPKYLFRKEGQNVTLSCEQNLNHDAMYWYRQDPGQGLRLIYYSQIVNDFQKGDIAEGYSVSREKKESFPLTVTSAQKNPTAFYLCASRTSGTYEQYFGPGTRLTVT.

J is TRBJ1-6 and V is TRBV6-6, with TRBD1 matching 8 bases. V shed 0 bases, J shed 10 bases, and the junction held 5 bases outside the gene matches. The CDR3 runs 15 residues. Per germline, CDR1 MNHNY and CDR2 SVGAGI (reference sequence). CDR3: CASSYSSQGESPLHF. CDR3 sequence (DNA): TGTGCCAGCAGTTACTCCTCACAGGGGGAATCACCCCTCCACTTT.